This TCR beta chain was observed in a study of shared clonotypes between healthy human individuals. Whole-study findings and limits: Between a handful of donors, naive CD4 clonotypes were shared at a level of approximately 5%. Generally, naive subsets came out with larger estimated richness than memory subsets.

Donors were healthy HIV-negative adults without recent acute infections or vaccinations. The germline gives CDR1 GTSNPN, CDR2 SVGIG (reference sequence). CDR3 length: 15 residues. The ends lost 1 base at V and 5 bases at J; junction bases unmatched: 10. To note about this clone: Its antigen remains unidentified.

The method was immunoSEQ multiplex PCR; TCRdb's version includes in-frame clones alone and lacks a portion of them. The table shows roughly 2.5 million clones, with more than 90% occurring only once. The chain carries TRBV30 and TRBJ2-7, with TRBD1 matching over 8 bases. The specimen sequenced was naive CD4+ T cells sorted from blood. The subset was: CD45RA+ positively selected. The TCR sequence derives from a man younger than 35 in good health. CDR3: CAWSAGTGGWDEQYF. The CDR3 bases are TGTGCCTGGAGTGCCGGGACAGGTGGTTGGGACGAGCAGTACTTC.